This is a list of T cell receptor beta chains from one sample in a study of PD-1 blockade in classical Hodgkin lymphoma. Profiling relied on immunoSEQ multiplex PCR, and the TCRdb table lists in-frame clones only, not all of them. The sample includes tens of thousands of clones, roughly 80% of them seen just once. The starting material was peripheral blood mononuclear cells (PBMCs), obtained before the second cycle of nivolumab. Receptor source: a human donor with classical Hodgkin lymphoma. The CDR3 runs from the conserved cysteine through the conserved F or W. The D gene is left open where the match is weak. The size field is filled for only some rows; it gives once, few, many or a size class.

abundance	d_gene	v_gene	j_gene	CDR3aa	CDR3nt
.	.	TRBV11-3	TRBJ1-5	CASSLVPGRGNQPQHF	TGTGCCAGCAGCTTAGTACCAGGGAGAGGAAATCAGCCCCAGCATTTT
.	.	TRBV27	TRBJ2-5	CASSLSGKGETQYF	TGTGCCAGCAGTTTATCCGGGAAGGGGGAGACCCAGTACTTC
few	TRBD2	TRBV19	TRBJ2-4	CASSIGRFSGVKNIQYF	TGTGCCAGTAGTATCGGGAGGTTTAGCGGGGTCAAAAACATTCAGTACTTC
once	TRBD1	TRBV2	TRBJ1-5	CASSDWTGANQPQHF	TGTGCCAGCAGTGATTGGACAGGAGCAAATCAGCCCCAGCATTTT
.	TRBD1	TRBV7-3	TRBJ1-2	CASSQDRAGGYTF	TGTGCCAGCAGCCAGGACAGGGCAGGGGGCTACACCTTC
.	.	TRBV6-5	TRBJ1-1	CASSSTLLEAFF	TGTGCCAGCAGTTCCACACTCCTTGAAGCTTTCTTT
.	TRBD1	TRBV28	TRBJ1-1	CASSGSTGANTEAFF	TGTGCCAGCAGTGGTTCGACAGGGGCGAACACTGAAGCTTTCTTT
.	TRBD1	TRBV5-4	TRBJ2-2	CASSGDRGYTGELFF	TGTGCCAGCAGTGGGGACAGGGGGTACACCGGGGAGCTGTTTTTT
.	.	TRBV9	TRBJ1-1	CASSVASNTEAFF	TGTGCCAGCAGCGTAGCCTCGAACACTGAAGCTTTCTTT
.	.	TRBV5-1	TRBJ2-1	CASSRRKDWTYNEQFF	TGCGCCAGCAGCAGGCGGAAGGACTGGACCTACAATGAGCAGTTCTTC
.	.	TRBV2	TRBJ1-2	CASSGQYPYGYTF	TGTGCCAGCAGTGGACAGTATCCCTATGGCTACACCTTC
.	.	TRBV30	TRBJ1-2	CAWSVSQGVGYTF	TGTGCCTGGAGTGTATCGCAGGGTGTCGGCTACACCTTC
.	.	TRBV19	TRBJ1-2	CASRERKLYNYGYTF	TGTGCCAGCCGGGAAAGGAAACTCTATAACTATGGCTACACCTTC
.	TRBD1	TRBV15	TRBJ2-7	CATSRPGQANYEQYF	TGTGCCACCAGCAGACCGGGACAGGCGAATTACGAGCAGTACTTC
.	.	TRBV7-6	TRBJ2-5	CASSLMRRETQYF	TGTGCCAGCAGCTTAATGCGGAGGGAGACCCAGTACTTC
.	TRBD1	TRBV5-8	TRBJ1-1	CASSRRSGGLAEAFF	TGTGCCAGCAGTAGGCGATCAGGGGGGCTCGCTGAAGCTTTCTTT
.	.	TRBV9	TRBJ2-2	CASSVDRVRSNTGELFF	TGTGCCAGCAGCGTAGATCGCGTCCGATCGAACACCGGGGAGCTGTTTTTT
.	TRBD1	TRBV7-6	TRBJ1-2	CASSPRTGLAYGYTF	TGTGCCAGCAGCCCAAGGACAGGGCTGGCCTATGGCTACACCTTC
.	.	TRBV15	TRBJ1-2	CATSRDHGSRHGYTF	TGTGCCACCAGCAGAGATCACGGCAGCCGGCATGGCTACACCTTC
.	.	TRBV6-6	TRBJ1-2	CASSLYGYTF	TGTGCCAGCAGTCTGTATGGCTACACCTTC
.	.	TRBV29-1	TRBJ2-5	CSAGGLGRETQYF	TGCAGCGCCGGAGGCTTGGGGAGAGAGACCCAGTACTTC
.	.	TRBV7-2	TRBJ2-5	CASRGDRSQETQYF	TGTGCCAGCAGGGGAGACAGATCACAAGAGACCCAGTACTTC
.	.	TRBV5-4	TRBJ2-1	CASSSAGSSYNEQFF	TGTGCCAGCAGCTCGGCGGGGAGCTCCTACAATGAGCAGTTCTTC
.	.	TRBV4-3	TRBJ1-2	CTSSQDRRVKGVGYTF	TGCACCAGCAGCCAAGATCGTAGAGTTAAGGGTGTAGGCTACACCTTC
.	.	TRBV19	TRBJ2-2	CASSMVANTGELFF	TGTGCCAGTAGTATGGTCGCGAACACCGGGGAGCTGTTTTTT
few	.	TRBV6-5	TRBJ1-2	CASSLTGDYGYTF	TGTGCCAGCAGTTTGACAGGAGATTATGGCTACACCTTC
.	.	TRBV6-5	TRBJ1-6	CASSYVNSPLHF	TGTGCCAGCTCCTATGTTAATTCACCCCTCCACTTT
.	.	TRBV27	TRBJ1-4	CASREPLTEKLFF	TGTGCCAGCAGGGAACCCTTGACTGAAAAACTGTTTTTT